This T cell receptor (beta chain) was documented in a study of shared clonotypes between healthy human individuals. Using immunoSEQ multiplex PCR, the repertoire was profiled, and TCRdb retains in-frame clones only, with some absent. The sample gives about a million clones, 70% to 80% of which show up once; 0.89% is in the top ten. The CDR3 is 15 amino acids. Deletions cut 1 base from V and 4 bases from J, with 11 bases between. Germline CDR1 is MDHEN and CDR2 is SYDVKM. The TCR comes from a man younger than 35 in good health. Some clones in this sample may be carry-over from other donors' samples. The sequenced material came from memory CD4+ T cells from PBMCs. The subset was: CD45RA-negative fraction. V usage is TRBV28 and J usage is TRBJ1-5; D is perhaps TRBD1 (5 bases). CDR3 residues: CASSLSGGENQPQHF. The CDR3 nucleotides read TGTGCCAGCAGTTTATCAGGAGGGGAAAATCAGCCCCAGCATTTT.